The present T cell receptor (beta chain) was sequenced within a study of blood T cell repertoires in COVID-19. Study background: Whether acute or convalescent, the COVID-19 samples came from the United States, Italy and Spain. In each case, the material was cDNA or gDNA derived from T cells, B-cell-depleted T cells, or PBMCs.

Per the authors' pipeline: Amplified reference gene primers provided the basis for estimating nucleated cell counts. TCRdb's table, derived via immunoSEQ multiplex PCR, lists solely in-frame clones and lacks some. The D gene and trimming were derived from the DNA, and the V and J assignments and clone size from that table. This sample yields approximately 71,000 clones, of which roughly 85% are seen a single time; about a quarter belongs to the top ten. The ends were cut back, 10 bases at V and 6 bases at J, with 12 bases in the middle. CDR1 and CDR2 (germline): SNHLY, FYNNEI. The CDR3 consists of 12 residues.

The V and J genes are TRBV2 and TRBJ2-2, with D possibly TRBD1 on 5 matching bases. The sequence came from a man between 60 and 75 years old with active or convalescent COVID-19. Sequencing was performed on peripheral blood. CDR3 nucleotide sequence: TGTGCCACCAGGGCGGCTGCCGGGGAGCTGTTTTTT. Protein sequence: CATRAAAGELFF.